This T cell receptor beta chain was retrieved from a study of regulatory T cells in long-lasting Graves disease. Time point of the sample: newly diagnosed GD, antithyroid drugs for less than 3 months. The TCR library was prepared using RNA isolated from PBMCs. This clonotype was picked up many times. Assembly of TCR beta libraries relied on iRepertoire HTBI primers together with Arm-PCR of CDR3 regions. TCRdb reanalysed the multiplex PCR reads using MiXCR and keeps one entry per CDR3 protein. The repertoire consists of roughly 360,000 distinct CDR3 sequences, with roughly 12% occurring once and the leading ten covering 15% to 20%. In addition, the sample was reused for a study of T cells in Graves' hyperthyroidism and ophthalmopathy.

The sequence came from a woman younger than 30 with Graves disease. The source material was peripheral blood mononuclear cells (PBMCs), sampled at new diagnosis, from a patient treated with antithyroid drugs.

The CDR3 region is CASRVIAESSYEQYF. The CDR3 DNA reads TGTGCCAGCAGAGTCATCGCGGAGAGCTCCTACGAGCAGTACTTC. The chain couples TRBV6-2 or TRBV6-3 to TRBJ2-7; no clear D. V was cut by 6 bases and J by 0 bases, with 15 bases left in between. The V gene's germline CDR1 is MNHEY and CDR2 SVGEGT. The CDR3 extends over 15 amino acids.